The entry that follows covers one TCR beta chain sequence. Its antigen remains unknown. The entry originates in a study of long-term antiretroviral therapy in people with HIV. Study findings and constraints: Blood draws took place between 2004 and 2017 and possibly involved older ART regimens.

This CDR3 has 13 amino acids. Trimming stripped 3 bases from V and 4 bases from J, with 10 bases between. CDR1 and CDR2 (germline): SGHRS, YFSETQ. Every donor had one or more pre-ART and two or more post-ART PBMC samples. Survey level was the resolution at which the v3.0 immunoSEQ assay ran. Measured with immunoSEQ multiplex PCR; TCRdb has only the in-frame clones, and not every one. The sample has roughly 29,000 clones, roughly 88% seen once. J is TRBJ1-1 and V is TRBV5-1; D not certain. Sequencing used unsorted PBMCs, obtained 3 years after starting antiretroviral therapy. The receptor's source is a man aged 35-49 years with HIV. The CDR3 is CASSSPVSTEAFF. CDR3 DNA: TGCGCCAGCAGCTCCCCGGTTAGCACTGAAGCTTTCTTT.